One TCR beta chain is described in this entry. Deletions cut 4 bases from V and 4 bases from J, with 15 bases between. This CDR3 contains 15 residues. This sample was included in a study of blood T cells in healthy people across ages. Then a second PCR, running roughly 7 to 11 cycles, was carried out with a sample-barcoded 5' primer and a J-beta primer mix. Using its own MiXCR run on the 5' RACE reads, TCRdb lists one record per CDR3 protein. The sample shows just over 1 million distinct CDR3 sequences, 40% to 55% of them seen only once. This sequence joins TRBV12-3 or TRBV12-4 and TRBJ2-3; D might be TRBD1 (6 bases). This receptor was obtained from a woman aged 55-70 years in good health. Material: blood. CDR3 nucleotide sequence: TGTGCCAGCAGTTCCCAGAGGACAGATGCAGATACGCAGTATTTT. It specifies CASSSQRTDADTQYF.